Below are 26 T cell receptor beta chains sequenced from a single sample in a study of cytomegalovirus exposure and HLA in healthy donors. The PCR contained 60 Vbeta and 13 Jbeta primers. Using immunoSEQ multiplex PCR, the repertoire was profiled, and TCRdb retains in-frame clones only, with some absent. The data hold 55,000 to 65,000 clones, with about 90% observed a single time. The sequencing sample was made of PBMCs. The receptors derive from a man aged 25-45 years in good health and CMV-seropositive.

The chain links TRBV27 to TRBJ2-2, with TRBD2 matching over 7 bases. CDR1 is MNHEY, CDR2 SMNVEV, per germline (reference sequence). V trimming: 3 bases; J trimming: 7 bases; junction bases outside the gene matches: 8. The CDR3 has 15 residues. CDR3 sequence reads: CASSFVGGTGGELFF. Here the CDR3 DNA reads TGTGCCAGCAGTTTTGTGGGGGGGACTGGCGGGGAGCTGTTTTTT.

The V call is TRBV19, the J call TRBJ2-5, with 16 bases lining up with TRBD2. The DNA end is more similar to TRBJ2-7, so the J call may be wrong. CDR3 length: 16 residues. Germline assignment: CDR1 LNHDA and CDR2 SQIVND (reference sequence). CDR3 in amino acids: CASSMGLAGGIGEQYF. CDR3 bases: TGTGCCAGTAGTATGGGACTAGCGGGAGGGATTGGCGAGCAGTACTTC.

The chain links TRBV2 to TRBJ1-1; tentative D call: TRBD1 (6 bases). This CDR3 has 16 amino acids. Germline-derived CDR1 and CDR2 are SNHLY and FYNNEI. Trimming took 7 bases from V and 2 from J, leaving 20 bases between them. The CDR3 spells CASIDPSGTSNTEAFF. The CDR3 nucleotides read TGTGCCAGCATTGACCCTTCTGGGACATCAAACACTGAAGCTTTCTTT.

The chain links TRBV7-8 to TRBJ2-3, with 8 nucleotides matching TRBD2. Trimming took 1 base from V and 6 from J; bases not matched to a gene: 9. Germline V gives CDR1 SGHVS, CDR2 FQNEAQ. This CDR3 is built from 16 residues. The CDR3: CASSLGPAGVRDTQYF. The CDR3 DNA reads TGTGCCAGCAGCTTAGGACCAGCGGGAGTCAGGGATACGCAGTATTTT.

The chain uses TRBV2 and TRBJ1-1, with a tentative D call TRBD1 (5 bases). CDR3 length: 16 amino acids. V shed 1 base and J shed 0 bases, with 12 bases lying between them. From germline, CDR1 is SNHLY and CDR2 FYNNEI. The CDR3 DNA sequence: TGTGCCAGCAGTGAAGGGCGGCAGGGCTTGAACACTGAAGCTTTCTTT. This translates into CASSEGRQGLNTEAFF.

The V gene is TRBV11-2, the J gene TRBJ2-2; D perhaps matches TRBD1 (5 bases). In germline, CDR1 is SGHAT, CDR2 FQNNGV. Trimming removed 4 bases at V and 0 bases at J, with 21 bases between. The CDR3 contains 19 residues. The CDR3 nucleotides read TGTGCCAGCAGCTACCCGGTCGGCTATGCAGGGACGAACACCGGGGAGCTGTTTTTT. Protein sequence: CASSYPVGYAGTNTGELFF. Variable domain in full (rest from reference TRBV11-2 and TRBJ2-2): EAGVAQSPRYKIIEKRQSVAFWCNPISGHATLYWYQQILGQGPKLLIQFQNNGVVDDSQLPKDRFSAERLKGVDSTLKIQPAKLEDSAVYLCASSYPVGYAGTNTGELFFGEGSRLTVL.

The rearrangement links TRBV27 to TRBJ1-5; D possibly corresponds to TRBD1 (6 bases). The CDR3 runs 20 residues. Per germline, CDR1 MNHEY and CDR2 SMNVEV (reference sequence). Between the trimmed V and J ends, which lost 2 bases and 7 bases, there was a span of 30 bases. Here the CDR3 DNA reads TGTGCCAGCAGTTTAGAACTTTCGGGCATCAGGGGAACAGGTAGACAGCCCCAGCATTTT. It encodes CASSLELSGIRGTGRQPQHF.

This chain links TRBV7-2 with TRBJ2-3; tentative D call: TRBD2 (6 bases). CDR1 is SGHTA and CDR2 is FQGNSA in the germline V gene. The CDR3 length is 15 residues. With 1 base removed from V and 7 bases from J, the gap between germline ends came to 15 bases. In DNA, the CDR3 is TGTGCCAGCAGCTTAGGAAGCGGGTCCCCCTATACGCAGTATTTT. Amino acid sequence: CASSLGSGSPYTQYF.

This clone was seen more than once but under ten times. The rearrangement uses TRBV25-1 and TRBJ2-1; 8 bases align to TRBD1. The CDR3 loop spans 16 amino acids. V dropped 4 bases and J dropped 2; count of bases not matched to a gene: 7. Germline V gives CDR1 MGHDK, CDR2 SYGVNS. The CDR3 DNA sequence: TGTGCCAGCAGTGGGGGGACAGGTAACCCCTACAATGAGCAGTTCTTC. Translation: CASSGGTGNPYNEQFF.

The chain has TRBV7-6 and TRBJ1-1, with TRBD1 matching 12 bases. Germline CDR1 SGHVS, CDR2 FNYEAQ. The CDR3 length is 17 residues. J gave up 0 bases and V 6 bases, and 8 bases lay outside the gene matches. DNA for the CDR3: TGTGCCAGCAGAGGGGGACAGGGGGCCGGGATGAACACTGAAGCTTTCTTT. Its translation: CASRGGQGAGMNTEAFF. Variable domain in full (rest from reference TRBV7-6 and TRBJ1-1): GAGVSQSPRYKVTKRGQDVALRCDPISGHVSLYWYRQALGQGPEFLTYFNYEAQQDKSGLPNDRFSAERPEGSISTLTIQRTEQRDSAMYRCASRGGQGAGMNTEAFFGQGTRLTVV.

The V call is TRBV29-1, the J call TRBJ1-3; D perhaps matches TRBD1 (6 bases). Germline CDR1 and CDR2: SQVTM and ANQGSEA. This CDR3 has 14 amino acids. Trimming cost V 3 bases and J 4 bases, with 13 bases left between them. The CDR3 nucleotides are TGCAGCGTTGAGGGGGGGCGCGGGGGAAACACCATATATTTT. Its protein is CSVEGGRGGNTIYF.

The rearrangement joins TRBV19 to TRBJ1-1, with 8 bases lining up with TRBD1. The CDR3 runs 13 residues. Germline CDR1 and CDR2: LNHDA and SQIVND (reference sequence). J gave up 5 bases and V 6 bases, and 5 bases lay outside the gene matches. The CDR3 loop is CASRQGAETEAFF. The DNA of the CDR3 is TGTGCCAGTAGGCAGGGGGCGGAAACTGAAGCTTTCTTT.

The chain combines TRBV6-4 with TRBJ2-1; 7 nucleotides align to TRBD2. Germline trimming cut 0 bases from V and 1 base from J; bases unmatched to any gene: 0. Germline V gene data show CDR1 as MRHNA and CDR2 as SNTAGT. The CDR3 is 15 residues long. CDR3: CASSDSAGSYNEQFF. DNA of the CDR3: TGTGCCAGCAGTGACTCAGCGGGATCCTACAATGAGCAGTTCTTC.

The J gene is TRBJ2-7, the V gene TRBV11-2, with TRBD1 identical over 9 bases. CDR3 length: 15 residues. J gave up 6 bases and V 4 bases, and 10 bases lay outside the gene matches. In germline, CDR1 is SGHAT, CDR2 FQNNGV. The CDR3 loop is CASSYPGQGSREQYF. CDR3 in DNA: TGTGCCAGCAGCTACCCGGGACAGGGTTCCCGCGAGCAGTACTTC.

This clone was seen a handful of times. The chain couples TRBV7-3 to TRBJ2-1, with 7 bases that match TRBD1. Germline lookup yields CDR1 SGHTA and CDR2 FQGTGA. J was trimmed by 9 bases and V by 4 bases; bases with no gene match: 6. The CDR3 contains 13 residues. CDR3 sequence: CASSSRRGREQFF. The CDR3 coding sequence is TGTGCCAGCAGCTCGCGAAGGGGGCGTGAGCAGTTCTTC.

The chain joins TRBV6-5 to TRBJ2-1, with 12 positions matching TRBD1. The CDR3 extends over 15 amino acids. Germline loops: CDR1 MNHEY, CDR2 SVGAGI. Trimming took 1 base from V and 10 from J; bases not matched to a gene: 5. CDR3 DNA: TGTGCCAGCAGTTACTTGGGGACAGGGGGCGAAGAGCAGTTCTTC. Protein product: CASSYLGTGGEEQFF.

The chain joins TRBV5-1 to TRBJ2-1, with TRBD2 matching over 12 bases. The length of the CDR3 is 16 residues. J was trimmed by 8 bases and V by 4 bases; bases with no gene match: 10. Germline CDR1 and CDR2: SGHRS and YFSETQ. CDR3 DNA sequence: TGCGCCAGCAGCCTTAAGACTAGCGGGAGTACCTATGAGCAGTTCTTC. This translates into CASSLKTSGSTYEQFF.

This chain joins TRBV11-2 and TRBJ1-3, with a tentative D call TRBD1 (5 bases). V was pared by 2 bases and J by 0 bases, with 8 bases between. CDR3 length equals 15 residues. From germline, CDR1 is SGHAT and CDR2 FQNNGV. The CDR3 DNA follows: TGTGCCAGCAGCTTAACAGGAAACTCTGGAAACACCATATATTTT. Residues: CASSLTGNSGNTIYF.

The V gene is TRBV4-3, the J gene TRBJ2-1; D remains ambiguous. Trimming removed 3 bases at V and 0 bases at J, with 18 bases between. The CDR3 extends over 18 amino acids. Germline V lookup: CDR1 LGHNA, CDR2 YSLEER. The CDR3 is CASSQTAPGSASYNEQFF. The CDR3 DNA follows: TGCGCCAGCAGCCAGACGGCCCCCGGGTCCGCCTCCTACAATGAGCAGTTCTTC.

The chain joins TRBV7-9 to TRBJ1-1; the match to TRBD1 covers 9 bases. Germline values: CDR1 SEHNR, CDR2 FQNEAQ (reference sequence). The CDR3 is 14 residues long. Trimming removed 5 bases from V and 3 bases from J; junction bases left unmatched: 4. As DNA, the CDR3 is TGTGCCAGCAGCCCCCGGACAGGGGACACTGAAGCTTTCTTT. Its translation is CASSPRTGDTEAFF.

The chain has TRBV9 and TRBJ2-7; weak D call: TRBD1 (6 bases). This CDR3 is built from 14 residues. In germline, CDR1 is SGDLS, CDR2 YYNGEE. Trimming removed 0 bases at V and 3 bases at J, with 10 bases between. The CDR3: CASSVAPGDYEQYF. In nucleotides, the CDR3 is TGTGCCAGCAGCGTAGCTCCAGGGGACTACGAGCAGTACTTC.

A remark on this clone: The sample holds other DNA sequences that translate to the same CDR3. V and J are TRBV5-1 and TRBJ2-3; the D gene is possibly TRBD1 (6 bases). Trimming took 0 bases from V and 0 from J, leaving 8 bases between them. This CDR3 has 15 residues. Per germline, CDR1 SGHRS and CDR2 YFSETQ. CDR3 in DNA: TGCGCCAGCAGCTTGGAAGGACAGAGCACAGATACGCAGTATTTT. Its protein product is CASSLEGQSTDTQYF.

This clone has just one count. The genes are TRBV18 and TRBJ2-5; 8 nucleotides align to TRBD1. V shed 6 bases and J 1 base; nucleotides not matched to a gene: 13. There are 17 residues in the CDR3. CDR1 and CDR2 (germline): KGHSH, LQKENI. CDR3 region: CASSQLRGQGRQETQYF. DNA for the CDR3: TGTGCCAGCTCCCAACTGCGAGGACAGGGACGCCAAGAGACCCAGTACTTC.

The chain uses TRBV7-9 and TRBJ1-2; TRBD1 matches 8 bases. V was pared by 5 bases and J by 3 bases, with 5 bases of the junction left unmatched. The V gene's germline CDR1 is SEHNR and CDR2 FQNEAQ (reference sequence). This CDR3 is 14 amino acids long. The CDR3 DNA reads TGTGCCAGCAGCATAGGACAGGGTGACTATGGCTACACCTTC. It specifies CASSIGQGDYGYTF. The whole variable domain, remainder taken from reference TRBV7-9 and TRBJ1-2, is DTGVSQNPRHKITKRGQNVTFRCDPISEHNRLYWYRQTLGQGPEFLTYFQNEAQLEKSRLLSDRFSAERPKGSFSTLEIQRTEQGDSAMYLCASSIGQGDYGYTFGSGTRLTVV.

This clone appeared once. The chain employs TRBV28 and TRBJ2-7; possibly TRBD1 for D (5 bases). CDR1 is MDHEN, CDR2 SYDVKM, per germline. The V end was cut by 6 bases, the J end by 5 bases, with 17 bases between. The CDR3 has 14 residues. CDR3 loop: CASSLPGILNEQYF. The CDR3 region has the DNA TGTGCCAGCAGCCTCCCAGGGATTCTCAACGAGCAGTACTTC.

The V and J genes are TRBV28 and TRBJ1-2; TRBD1 agrees at 10 bases. V lost 8 bases, J lost 2 bases, and 5 bases stayed unmatched. Germline V gene lookup returns CDR1 MDHEN and CDR2 SYDVKM. This CDR3 comprises 14 residues. CDR3 sequence reads: CASGGQGVNYGYTF. The CDR3 region has the DNA TGTGCCAGCGGCGGACAGGGGGTAAACTATGGCTACACCTTC.